One and the same sample provided the 8 T cell receptor beta chains below, sequenced in a study of T-cell memory formation after mild COVID-19. MiXCR was run by TCRdb on the 5' RACE reads, yielding one entry per CDR3 protein. The table has around 310,000 distinct CDR3 sequences, 14% seen once. Sequences were obtained from PBMCs or a T cell subset sorted from them (not recorded which). Receptors originate from a man younger than 35 who had mild COVID-19 (a few samples of this study predate the infection). Cell type and time point are not known.

The chain carries TRBV7-8 and TRBJ1-2; a weak D match, TRBD1 (6 bases). The CDR3 is 14 residues long. Trimming took off 1 base at V and 4 bases at J, with 10 bases between the two ends. Germline V lookup: CDR1 SGHVS, CDR2 FQNEAQ. The CDR3 DNA reads as TGTGCCAGCAGCTTAGACAGGGACACCTATGGCTACACCTTC. It is translated as CASSLDRDTYGYTF.

The chain joins TRBV5-6 to TRBJ2-7, with D unresolved. Between the trimmed V and J ends, which lost 0 bases and 6 bases, there was a span of 19 bases. This CDR3 spans 16 amino acids. Germline lookup yields CDR1 SGHDT and CDR2 YYEEEE. CDR3 nucleotide sequence: TGTGCCAGCAGCTTGGCCCCCTTAGGGAAGCTGGGCGAGCAGTACGTC. Translated: CASSLAPLGKLGEQYV.

This clonotype showed up just a few times. The chain links TRBV7-3 to TRBJ2-4, with D possibly TRBD2 on 5 matching bases. Germline V CDR1 and CDR2: SGHTA, FQGTGA. The V and J ends lost 5 bases and 9 bases respectively, with 14 bases between them. The CDR3 loop spans 13 amino acids. The CDR3 reads CASSASHEGIQYF. The CDR3 DNA reads as TGTGCCAGCAGCGCAAGCCACGAGGGCATTCAGTACTTC.

This clonotype was counted only a few times. The J gene is TRBJ2-5, the V gene TRBV20-1; D is possibly TRBD2 (5 bases). Trimming pared 6 bases from V and 2 bases from J, leaving 19 bases between. CDR1 and CDR2 (germline): DFQATT, SNEGSKA (reference sequence). This CDR3 has 15 amino acids. The DNA of the CDR3 is TGCAGTGCGAGCCCCCGGAGGTACCCTCAAGAGACCCAGTACTTC. This gives the protein CSASPRRYPQETQYF.

This clonotype was counted ten times or more. This chain links TRBV4-1 with TRBJ2-3; D uncertain. There are 15 residues in the CDR3. Germline values: CDR1 MGHRA, CDR2 YSYEKL. Trimming removed 6 bases at V and 0 bases at J, with 13 bases between. CDR3 sequence: CASRDTTSSTDTQYF. In DNA form, the CDR3 reads TGCGCCAGCAGGGATACCACTTCTAGCACAGATACGCAGTATTTT.

Only a few counts were recorded for this clonotype. The chain has TRBV5-1 and TRBJ2-5; D gene unclear. The CDR3 runs 13 residues. Trimming cost V 3 bases and J 5 bases, with 11 bases left between them. CDR1 and CDR2 from the germline V gene are SGHRS and YFSETQ. The CDR3 DNA follows: TGCGCCAGCAGCTCGGCCTTCGGCGAGACCCAGTACTTC. As protein: CASSSAFGETQYF.

A few counts support this clonotype. The V gene is TRBV7-9, the J gene TRBJ2-1; weak D call: TRBD1 (5 bases). CDR3 length: 10 residues. Germline V gene lookup returns CDR1 SEHNR and CDR2 FQNEAQ (reference sequence). Trimming pared 8 bases from V and 8 bases from J, leaving 7 bases between. CDR3 nucleotides: TGTGCCAGCTCCAGGGATGAGCAGTTCTTC. Translation gives CASSRDEQFF.

The table lists this clonotype with a few counts. This chain uses TRBV7-8 with TRBJ2-2; tentatively, D is TRBD1 (7 bases). This CDR3 contains 15 residues. Trimming left V 6 bases short and J 6 bases short, with 17 bases between. Per the germline V gene, CDR1 is SGHVS and CDR2 is FQNEAQ. The CDR3 region has the DNA TGTGCCAGCAGGGCAGGGGGGCGGTGGTCCGGGGAGCTGTTTTTT. Translating gives CASRAGGRWSGELFF.